The 30 T cell receptor beta chains reported below all come from one sample, sequenced in a study of cytomegalovirus exposure and HLA in healthy donors. Sequencing used immunoSEQ multiplex PCR; TCRdb keeps in-frame clones, though not all of them. The table has roughly 120,000 clones, around nine tenths seen once. Sequences were obtained from PBMCs. All receptors derive from a woman in her twenties or thirties in good health and CMV-seropositive.

This chain connects TRBV2 to TRBJ2-5; 11 positions match TRBD2. CDR1 is SNHLY and CDR2 is FYNNEI in the germline V gene. The V and J ends lost 8 bases and 5 bases, in that order; junction bases with no gene match: 10. This CDR3 contains 15 residues. This CDR3 is CASRLRLAGTETQYF. Written as DNA, the CDR3 is TGTGCCAGCCGCCTTCGACTAGCGGGAACCGAGACCCAGTACTTC.

The rearrangement joins TRBV7-2 to TRBJ1-1; D gene unclear. The CDR3 loop spans 13 amino acids. The V and J ends lost 5 bases and 0 bases respectively, with 7 bases between them. Germline loops: CDR1 SGHTA, CDR2 FQGNSA. CDR3 residues: CASSARLNTEAFF. CDR3 nucleotide sequence: TGTGCCAGCAGCGCCAGATTGAACACTGAAGCTTTCTTT.

The V gene is TRBV5-1, the J gene TRBJ2-5; the D is unclear. The CDR3 is made up of 15 amino acids. The germline V gene encodes CDR1 SGHRS and CDR2 YFSETQ. Trimming cost V 1 base and J 0 bases, with 10 bases left between them. The chain's CDR3 is CASSLTALDQETQYF. The CDR3 nucleotides read TGCGCCAGCAGCTTGACAGCCTTGGACCAAGAGACCCAGTACTTC.

This chain joins TRBV4-1 and TRBJ2-6, with D perhaps TRBD1 (5 bases). Germline values: CDR1 MGHRA, CDR2 YSYEKL. V lost 3 bases to trimming and J lost 0 bases, with 6 bases between them. This CDR3 has 15 residues. CDR3 residues: CASSHGHSGANVLTF. The CDR3 nucleotides read TGCGCCAGCAGCCACGGACACTCTGGGGCCAACGTCCTGACTTTC.

This clone showed up just a few times. V usage is TRBV2 and J usage is TRBJ1-2; 8 positions agree with TRBD1. CDR1 is SNHLY and CDR2 is FYNNEI in the germline V gene. This CDR3 has 16 residues. Germline trimming cut 6 bases from V and 2 bases from J; bases unmatched to any gene: 11. As DNA, the CDR3 is TGTGCCAGCAGCAGCCCCGTCAGGGGGCGGAACTATGGCTACACCTTC. This encodes CASSSPVRGRNYGYTF.

V is TRBV5-6 and J is TRBJ2-2; D perhaps matches TRBD2 (6 bases). Trimming removed 2 bases from V and 1 base from J, with 9 bases in between. The CDR3 runs to 15 residues. Germline CDR1 reads SGHDT; CDR2 reads YYEEEE. In DNA, the CDR3 is TGTGCCAGCAGCTTCGGGACTTTGAACACCGGGGAGCTGTTTTTT. As protein: CASSFGTLNTGELFF.

The chain recombines TRBV9 with TRBJ2-1; TRBD2 matches 9 bases. Looked up from germline, CDR1 is SGDLS and CDR2 is YYNGEE. CDR3 length: 14 amino acids. The ends lost 0 bases at V and 6 bases at J; junction bases unmatched: 1. The CDR3 bases are TGTGCCAGCAGCGTAGGACTAGCGGTCAATGAGCAGTTCTTC. This gives the protein CASSVGLAVNEQFF.

The J gene is TRBJ1-2, the V gene TRBV25-1; D remains ambiguous. The CDR3 loop spans 14 amino acids. The V end was cut by 1 base, the J end by 4 bases, with 10 bases between. Germline CDR1 reads MGHDK; CDR2 reads SYGVNS. The CDR3 loop is CASSELGGLYGYTF. The CDR3 DNA reads as TGTGCCAGCAGTGAATTGGGAGGGCTCTATGGCTACACCTTC.

The rearrangement uses TRBV30 and TRBJ2-1; 13 nucleotides align to TRBD2. This CDR3 comprises 13 residues. Germline V gene sequence: CDR1 GTSNPN, CDR2 SVGIG (reference sequence). J was trimmed by 13 bases and V by 3 bases; bases with no gene match: 6. Written as DNA, the CDR3 is TGTGCCTGGAGGGAACTAGCGGGAGGGTTCCAGTTCTTC. Amino acid sequence: CAWRELAGGFQFF.

The chain has TRBV30 and TRBJ2-5; the match to TRBD2 covers 11 bases. The germline gives CDR1 GTSNPN, CDR2 SVGIG (reference sequence). V shed 2 bases, J shed 4 bases, and the junction held 0 bases outside the gene matches. The CDR3 sequence is 13 residues long. DNA of the CDR3: TGTGCCTGGAGTACTAGCGGGGGAGAGACCCAGTACTTC. Its translation: CAWSTSGGETQYF.

V and J are TRBV2 and TRBJ2-1; TRBD1 is a possible D gene (5 bases). Germline lookup yields CDR1 SNHLY and CDR2 FYNNEI. The CDR3 consists of 14 residues. V lost 5 bases and J 1 base, leaving 9 bases between the germline ends. The CDR3 protein is CASSWGSSYNEQFF. The CDR3 nucleotides are TGTGCCAGCAGTTGGGGCAGTTCCTACAATGAGCAGTTCTTC.

V and J are TRBV6-6 and TRBJ2-7; D might be TRBD1 (6 bases). CDR3 length equals 15 residues. The V end was cut by 0 bases, the J end by 5 bases, with 14 bases between. Germline loops: CDR1 MNHNY, CDR2 SVGAGI (reference sequence). CDR3 sequence (DNA): TGTGCCAGCAGTTACTCGAATGACAGGCCTGACGAGCAGTACTTC. This sequence encodes CASSYSNDRPDEQYF.

The CDR3 DNA is TGTGCCAGCAGTGGATCGCGGGCCTATGGCTACACCTTC. Its translation: CASSGSRAYGYTF. The chain links TRBV28 to TRBJ1-2; no definite D call. V was cut by 5 bases and J by 4 bases, with 11 bases left in between. The CDR3 covers 13 residues. CDR1 MDHEN and CDR2 SYDVKM come from the germline V gene.

The chain combines TRBV4-3 with TRBJ2-2; 11 bases align to TRBD2. The CDR3 consists of 15 residues. The germline V gene encodes CDR1 LGHNA and CDR2 YSLEER. J gave up 7 bases and V 4 bases, and 5 bases lay outside the gene matches. In DNA, the CDR3 is TGCGCCAGCAGCCGGGCTAGCGGGGGGATCGGGGAGCTGTTTTTT. Residues: CASSRASGGIGELFF.

The chain couples TRBV10-3 to TRBJ2-7, with 8 bases matching TRBD1. Germline trimming cut 8 bases from V and 4 bases from J; bases unmatched to any gene: 1. Germline CDR1 ENHRY, CDR2 SYGVKD. The CDR3 totals 11 residues. CDR3 residues: CAIGQGYEQYF. The CDR3 DNA follows: TGTGCCATCGGACAGGGTTACGAGCAGTACTTC.

The J gene is TRBJ2-3, the V gene TRBV10-3, with 9 bases identical to TRBD2. The CDR3 has 14 residues. V was clipped by 6 bases and J by 4 bases; unmatched bases: 5. Per the germline V gene, CDR1 is ENHRY and CDR2 is SYGVKD. The CDR3 region is CAIRPGLAPDTQYF. CDR3 coding DNA: TGTGCCATCAGACCGGGACTAGCTCCAGATACGCAGTATTTT.

The chain recombines TRBV5-1 with TRBJ2-2, with D unresolved. Germline lookup yields CDR1 SGHRS and CDR2 YFSETQ. The V end lost 0 bases, the J end lost 0 bases, and 6 bases lay between the germline ends. This CDR3 spans 15 amino acids. This chain's CDR3 is CASSLGVTNTGELFF. The DNA for the CDR3 is TGCGCCAGCAGCTTGGGAGTGACGAACACCGGGGAGCTGTTTTTT.

This clone was detected a few times. J is TRBJ1-4 and V is TRBV7-6, with 11 bases aligning to TRBD1. Looked up from germline, CDR1 is SGHVS and CDR2 is FNYEAQ. J gave up 7 bases and V 0 bases, and 1 base lay outside the gene matches. The CDR3 has 15 residues. Written as DNA, the CDR3 is TGTGCCAGCAGCTTAGCGGGGACAGGGGGTGAAAAACTGTTTTTT. The encoded protein is CASSLAGTGGEKLFF.

The chain employs TRBV5-1 and TRBJ2-7, with TRBD2 matching over 13 bases. The CDR3 is 17 residues long. Germline trimming cut 6 bases from V and 4 bases from J; bases unmatched to any gene: 13. CDR1 is SGHRS and CDR2 is YFSETQ in the germline V gene. CDR3 DNA: TGCGCCAGCAACCCTGGGACTAGCGGGAATTGGGGATACGAGCAGTACTTC. Translated, it gives CASNPGTSGNWGYEQYF.

This clone was picked up many times. The V gene is TRBV14, the J gene TRBJ2-7; 8 nucleotides align to TRBD1. This CDR3 contains 17 residues. The germline V gene encodes CDR1 SGHDN and CDR2 FVKESK. Trimming at V came to 4 bases and at J to 0 bases, leaving 11 bases not matched to a gene. In DNA, the CDR3 is TGTGCCAGCAGCCCCTTCCAGGGGGCGCCGGGCTCCTACGAGCAGTACTTC. Its protein product is CASSPFQGAPGSYEQYF.

V and J are TRBV28 and TRBJ1-2; possible D gene TRBD1, 6 bases. The germline V gene has CDR1 MDHEN and CDR2 SYDVKM. V was cut by 4 bases and J by 6 bases, with 18 bases left in between. This CDR3 region has 15 residues. The CDR3 loop is CASSSPGHLDNGYTF. The CDR3 coding sequence is TGTGCCAGCAGTTCGCCGGGACATCTTGATAATGGCTACACCTTC.

This clone has only one observation. This chain connects TRBV6-5 to TRBJ1-4; D not resolved. CDR3 length: 14 residues. CDR1 and CDR2 (germline): MNHEY, SVGAGI. Trimming removed 2 bases from V and 7 bases from J, with 11 bases in between. The CDR3 nucleotides read TGTGCCAGCAGTTACAATCGCAGAAGTGAAAAACTGTTTTTT. As protein: CASSYNRRSEKLFF.

The chain carries TRBV7-2 and TRBJ2-2; 8 bases align to TRBD2. In germline, CDR1 is SGHTA, CDR2 FQGNSA. The CDR3 is 15 residues long. Trimming at V came to 8 bases and at J to 4 bases, leaving 9 bases not matched to a gene. For the CDR3, the DNA is TGTGCCAGCCAAATCGGGGGGGCAGGCACCGGGGAGCTGTTTTTT. Protein: CASQIGGAGTGELFF.

The DNA of the CDR3 is TGCGCCAGCAGCCAACGAGTCAACCAGGGATGGTATGGCTACACCTTC. It codes for CASSQRVNQGWYGYTF. V gene TRBV4-3 combines with J gene TRBJ1-2; possibly TRBD1 for D (5 bases). The germline CDR1 and CDR2 sequences are LGHNA and YSLEER. Trimming cost V 2 bases and J 5 bases, with 18 bases left between them. This CDR3 comprises 16 residues.

V gene TRBV10-1 combines with J gene TRBJ1-1, with 11 positions matching TRBD1. The germline gives CDR1 WNHNN, CDR2 SYGVQD (reference sequence). There are 14 residues in the CDR3. The J segment lost 10 bases and the V segment lost 6 bases, leaving 10 bases of the junction unmatched. CDR3 nucleotides: TGCGCCAGCAGGGACAGGGGGCCATTGTTTGGAGCTTTCTTT. It is translated as CASRDRGPLFGAFF.

The genes are TRBV2 and TRBJ2-5; TRBD1 matches 9 bases. CDR3 length: 14 residues. The V gene end was trimmed by 3 bases and the J gene end by 7 bases; junction bases not matched to a gene: 6. Germline V lookup: CDR1 SNHLY, CDR2 FYNNEI. The CDR3 spells CASSDGTGHGTQYF. The CDR3 nucleotides are TGTGCCAGCAGTGATGGGACAGGGCACGGGACCCAGTACTTC.

This chain uses TRBV5-1 with TRBJ2-5; D may be TRBD1 (6 bases). Trimming left V 2 bases short and J 1 base short, with 12 bases between. The germline V gene has CDR1 SGHRS and CDR2 YFSETQ. This CDR3 is 15 amino acids long. This CDR3 is CASSFRTDFQETQYF. The CDR3 nucleotides read TGCGCCAGCAGCTTCCGGACAGACTTCCAAGAGACCCAGTACTTC.

The chain links TRBV5-1 to TRBJ2-1; 8 bases map to TRBD2. Trimming removed 1 base from V and 8 bases from J; junction bases left unmatched: 5. The CDR3 runs 14 residues. Germline CDR1 reads SGHRS; CDR2 reads YFSETQ. In DNA, the CDR3 is TGCGCCAGCAGCTTGACGGGAGGGCCTCATGAGCAGTTCTTC. Translated: CASSLTGGPHEQFF. Full variable domain (missing parts from reference TRBV5-1 and TRBJ2-1): KAGVTQTPRYLIKTRGQQVTLSCSPISGHRSVSWYQQTPGQGLQFLFEYFSETQRNKGNFPGRFSGRQFSNSRSEMNVSTLELGDSALYLCASSLTGGPHEQFFGPGTRLTVL.

The J gene is TRBJ2-5, the V gene TRBV5-1; D remains ambiguous. The CDR3 covers 12 residues. V shed 0 bases and J shed 2 bases, with 2 bases lying between them. Per the germline V gene, CDR1 is SGHRS and CDR2 is YFSETQ. CDR3 in DNA: TGCGCCAGCAGCTTGGCGCAAGAGACCCAGTACTTC. Protein: CASSLAQETQYF.

This clone appeared a single time. This chain joins TRBV7-9 and TRBJ2-1; D is perhaps TRBD1 (6 bases). The CDR3 is 15 amino acids. V lost 5 bases to trimming and J lost 1 base, with 12 bases between them. Germline V gives CDR1 SEHNR, CDR2 FQNEAQ (reference sequence). The CDR3 here is CASSITGQSYNEQFF. The CDR3 DNA reads TGTGCCAGCAGCATAACGGGACAATCCTACAATGAGCAGTTCTTC.